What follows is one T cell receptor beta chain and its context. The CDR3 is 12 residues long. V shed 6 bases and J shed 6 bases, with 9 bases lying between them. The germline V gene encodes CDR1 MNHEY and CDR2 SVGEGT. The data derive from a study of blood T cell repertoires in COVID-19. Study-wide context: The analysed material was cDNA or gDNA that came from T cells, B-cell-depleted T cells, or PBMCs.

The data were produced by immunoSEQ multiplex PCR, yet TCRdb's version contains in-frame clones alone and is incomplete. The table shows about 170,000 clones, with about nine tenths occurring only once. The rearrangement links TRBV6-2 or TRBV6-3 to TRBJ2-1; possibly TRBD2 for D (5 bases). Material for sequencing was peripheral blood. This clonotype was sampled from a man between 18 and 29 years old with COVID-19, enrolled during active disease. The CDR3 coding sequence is TGTGCCAGCAGACCTACTAGCAATGAGCAGTTCTTC. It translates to CASRPTSNEQFF.